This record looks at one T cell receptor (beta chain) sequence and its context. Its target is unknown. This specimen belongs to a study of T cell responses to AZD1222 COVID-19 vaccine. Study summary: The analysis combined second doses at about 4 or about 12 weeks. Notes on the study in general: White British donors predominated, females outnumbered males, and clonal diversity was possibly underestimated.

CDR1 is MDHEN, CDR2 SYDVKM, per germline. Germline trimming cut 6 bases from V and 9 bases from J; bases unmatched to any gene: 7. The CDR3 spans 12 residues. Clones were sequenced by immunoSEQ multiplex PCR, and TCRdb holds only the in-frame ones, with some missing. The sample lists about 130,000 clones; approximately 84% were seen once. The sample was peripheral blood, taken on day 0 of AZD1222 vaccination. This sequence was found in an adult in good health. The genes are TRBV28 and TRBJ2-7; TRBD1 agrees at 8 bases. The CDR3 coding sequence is TGTGCCAGCAGCCAGCCACAGGGGGGGCAGTACTTC. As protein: CASSQPQGGQYF.